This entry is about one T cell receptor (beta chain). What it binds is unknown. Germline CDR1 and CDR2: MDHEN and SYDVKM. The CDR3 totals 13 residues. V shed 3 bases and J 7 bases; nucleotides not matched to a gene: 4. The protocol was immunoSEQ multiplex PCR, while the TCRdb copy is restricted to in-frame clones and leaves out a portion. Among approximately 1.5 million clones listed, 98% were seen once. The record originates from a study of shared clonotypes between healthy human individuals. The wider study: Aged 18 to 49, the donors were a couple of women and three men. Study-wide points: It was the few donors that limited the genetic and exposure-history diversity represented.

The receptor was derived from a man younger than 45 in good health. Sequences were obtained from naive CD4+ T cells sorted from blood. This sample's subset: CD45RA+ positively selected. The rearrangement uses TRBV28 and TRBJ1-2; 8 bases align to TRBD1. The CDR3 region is CASSFSGQVGYTF. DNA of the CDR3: TGTGCCAGCAGTTTTTCGGGACAGGTTGGCTACACCTTC.